Described below is a single T cell receptor beta chain sequence and its context. The antigen is unknown. Germline values: CDR1 SGHNT, CDR2 YENEEA. The CDR3 consists of 13 residues. These data belong to a study of T cells expressing NK-cell markers. Background on the study: Investigators obtained TCR beta repertoires from sorted CD3+CD56+NKG2C+, CD3+CD56+NKG2C- and CD3+CD56-NKG2C+ T cells. Study-level findings and limits: The CD3+CD56-NKG2C+ fraction of a handful of donors was likewise dominated by these clonotypes.

Following a re-call of the 5' RACE reads, TCRdb has one entry per CDR3 protein and lacks DNA. The listing records around 470,000 distinct CDR3 sequences. The chain is built from TRBV11-3 and TRBJ2-3; there is no DNA to check the TCRdb D call of TRBD1. This TCR was recovered from a woman between 50 and 59 years old in good health. The sample consisted of blood T cells: a sorted CD56 or NKG2C T cell subset, CD4+ or CD8+ T cells, or bulk PBMC T cells (not recorded which). The CDR3 sequence: CASRGGSTDTQYF.